This TCR beta chain was captured in a study of graft-versus-host responses after intestinal transplantation. Study as a whole: Tacrolimus and steroids were given for two to three years to all recipients after anti-thymocyte globulin induction. Study-level findings and limits: Allografts of patients with graft-donor T cell macrochimerism showed high graft-versus-host to host-versus-graft clone ratios.

Trimming pared 0 bases from V and 0 bases from J, leaving 9 bases between. The CDR3 contains 16 residues. The V gene's germline CDR1 is LGHNA and CDR2 YNFKEQ. Profiled with immunoSEQ multiplex PCR; TCRdb holds only in-frame clones, not every one. Among around 100,000 clones listed, 90% to 95% were seen once. For this clone: The antigen is undetermined.

The rearrangement joins TRBV4-2 to TRBJ2-1, with D possibly TRBD1 on 6 matching bases. The sample here was unstimulated CD8+ T cells sorted from spleen or lymph node cells, taken before transplant. The receptor comes from a human donor who was the organ donor for an intestinal transplant. This chain's CDR3 is CASSQEGGLSYNEQFF. As DNA, the CDR3 is TGTGCCAGCAGCCAAGAAGGGGGTCTCTCCTACAATGAGCAGTTCTTC.